The present T cell receptor beta chain was sequenced within a study of control samples from healthy donors and cancer patients. The protocol was immunoSEQ multiplex PCR, while the TCRdb copy is restricted to in-frame clones and leaves out a portion. This table holds some 120,000 clones, more than 85% found once. This receptor was identified in a man aged 18 to 35 in good health. The sample was blood.

The CDR3 is CSGDSLNTEAFF. As DNA, the CDR3 is TGCAGCGGGGACAGCTTGAACACTGAAGCTTTCTTT. The chain carries TRBV29-1 and TRBJ1-1; 7 bases map to TRBD1. This CDR3 contains 12 residues. V trimming: 7 bases; J trimming: 0 bases; junction bases outside the gene matches: 2. CDR1 SQVTM and CDR2 ANQGSEA come from the germline V gene.